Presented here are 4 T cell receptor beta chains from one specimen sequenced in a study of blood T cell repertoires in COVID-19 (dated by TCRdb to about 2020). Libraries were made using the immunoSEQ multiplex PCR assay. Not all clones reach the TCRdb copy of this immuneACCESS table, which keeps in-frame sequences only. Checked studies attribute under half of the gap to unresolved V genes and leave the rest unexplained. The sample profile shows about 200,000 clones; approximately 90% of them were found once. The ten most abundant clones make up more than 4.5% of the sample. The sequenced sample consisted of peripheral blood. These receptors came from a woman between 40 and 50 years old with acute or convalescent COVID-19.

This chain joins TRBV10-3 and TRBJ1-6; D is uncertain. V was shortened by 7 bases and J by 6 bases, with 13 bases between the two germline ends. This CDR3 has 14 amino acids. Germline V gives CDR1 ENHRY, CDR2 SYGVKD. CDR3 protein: CAIKRAETNSPLHF. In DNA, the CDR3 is TGTGCCATCAAGAGGGCAGAGACTAATTCACCCCTCCACTTT.

CDR3 residues: CASRGLYEQYV. CDR3 DNA: TGCGCCAGCCGGGGACTCTACGAGCAGTACGTC. This chain connects TRBV5-1 to TRBJ2-7, with D perhaps matching TRBD2 (6 bases). Germline V CDR1 and CDR2: SGHRS, YFSETQ. CDR3 length: 11 residues. Between the trimmed V and J ends, which lost 7 bases and 3 bases, there was a span of 8 bases.

The CDR3 region is CASSLSRQISYEQYV. DNA for the CDR3: TGTGCCAGCAGTTTATCGAGGCAGATTTCCTACGAGCAGTACGTC. The chain is built from TRBV27 and TRBJ2-7; no clear D gene. The CDR3 is made up of 15 amino acids. Germline CDR1 MNHEY, CDR2 SMNVEV (reference sequence). V gave up 0 bases and J gave up 1 base, with 10 bases separating them.

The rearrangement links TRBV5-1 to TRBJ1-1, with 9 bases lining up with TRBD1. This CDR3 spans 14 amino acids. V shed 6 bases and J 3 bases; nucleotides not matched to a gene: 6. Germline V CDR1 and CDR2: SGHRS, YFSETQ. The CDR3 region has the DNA TGCGCCAGCACTGCAGACAGGGGGGACACTGAAGCTTTCTTT. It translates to CASTADRGDTEAFF.